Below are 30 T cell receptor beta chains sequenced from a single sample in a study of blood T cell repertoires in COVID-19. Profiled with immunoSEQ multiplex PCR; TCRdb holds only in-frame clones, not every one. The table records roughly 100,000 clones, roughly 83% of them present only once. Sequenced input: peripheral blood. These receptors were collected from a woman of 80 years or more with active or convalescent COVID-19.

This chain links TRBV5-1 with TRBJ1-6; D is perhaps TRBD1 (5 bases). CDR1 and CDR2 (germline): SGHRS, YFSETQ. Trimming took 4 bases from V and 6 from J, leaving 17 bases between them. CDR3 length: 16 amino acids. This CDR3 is CASSPEPGLLNSPLHF. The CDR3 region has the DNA TGCGCCAGCAGCCCAGAACCGGGACTGCTTAATTCACCCCTCCACTTT.

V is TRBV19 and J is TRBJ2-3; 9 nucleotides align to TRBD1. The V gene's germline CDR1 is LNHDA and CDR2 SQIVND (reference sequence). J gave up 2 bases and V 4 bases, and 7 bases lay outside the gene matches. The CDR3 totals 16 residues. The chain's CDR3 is CASSNPGTGNTDTQYF. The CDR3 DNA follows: TGTGCCAGTAGTAACCCCGGGACAGGGAACACAGATACGCAGTATTTT. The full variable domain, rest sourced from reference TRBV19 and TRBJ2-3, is DGGITQSPKYLFRKEGQNVTLSCEQNLNHDAMYWYRQDPGQGLRLIYYSQIVNDFQKGDIAEGYSVSREKKESFPLTVTSAQKNPTAFYLCASSNPGTGNTDTQYFGPGTRLTVL.

CDR3 sequence (DNA): TGTGCCAGCACCACAGGGATGGAAGGCTACACCTTC. Protein product: CASTTGMEGYTF. The genes are TRBV28 and TRBJ1-2, with a weak D call TRBD1 (6 bases). Germline assignment: CDR1 MDHEN and CDR2 SYDVKM. The germline V and J ends were trimmed by 7 bases and 8 bases, with 14 bases remaining between them. The CDR3 is made up of 12 amino acids.

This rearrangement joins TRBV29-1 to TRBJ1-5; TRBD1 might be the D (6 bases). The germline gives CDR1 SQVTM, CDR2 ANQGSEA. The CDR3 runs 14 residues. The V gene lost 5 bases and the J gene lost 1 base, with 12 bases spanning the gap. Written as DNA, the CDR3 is TGCAGCGTTTCGACAGGTTTAAGCAATCAGCCCCAGCATTTT. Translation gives CSVSTGLSNQPQHF.

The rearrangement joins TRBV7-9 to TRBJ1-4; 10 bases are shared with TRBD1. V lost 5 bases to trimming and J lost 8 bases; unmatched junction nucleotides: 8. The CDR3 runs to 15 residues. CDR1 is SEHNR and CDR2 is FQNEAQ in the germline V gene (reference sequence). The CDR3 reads CASSPWDRGREKLFF. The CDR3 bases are TGTGCCAGCAGCCCATGGGACAGGGGTCGCGAAAAACTGTTTTTT.

CDR3 region: CASSYESGIPSIYEQYF. The CDR3 DNA reads TGTGCCAGCAGTTACGAGTCGGGTATACCGTCGATCTACGAGCAGTACTTC. V is TRBV6-2 or TRBV6-3 and J is TRBJ2-7; no definite D call. This CDR3 contains 17 residues. V lost 2 bases, J lost 3 bases, and 20 bases lay in between. Germline CDR1 MNHEY, CDR2 SVGEGT.

CDR3 amino acids: CASSSAGYTEAFF. The CDR3 coding sequence is TGTGCCAGCAGCTCAGCGGGGTACACTGAAGCTTTCTTT. The chain uses TRBV11-3 and TRBJ1-1; D is unclear. V dropped 4 bases and J dropped 3 bases, with 9 bases sitting between them. The germline V gene encodes CDR1 SGHNT and CDR2 YENEEA. There are 13 residues in the CDR3. Combining the CDR3 with reference TRBV11-3 and TRBJ1-1 gives the whole variable domain EAGVVQSPRYKIIEKKQPVAFWCNPISGHNTLYWYLQNLGQGPELLIRYENEEAVDDSQLPKDRFSAERLKGVDSTLKIQPAELGDSAVYLCASSSAGYTEAFFGQGTRLTVV.

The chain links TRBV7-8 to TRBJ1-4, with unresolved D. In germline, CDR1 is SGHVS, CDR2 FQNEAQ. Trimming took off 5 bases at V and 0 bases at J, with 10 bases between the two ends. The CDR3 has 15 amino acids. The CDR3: CASSNIGATNEKLFF. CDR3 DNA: TGTGCCAGCAGCAACATCGGAGCAACTAATGAAAAACTGTTTTTT.

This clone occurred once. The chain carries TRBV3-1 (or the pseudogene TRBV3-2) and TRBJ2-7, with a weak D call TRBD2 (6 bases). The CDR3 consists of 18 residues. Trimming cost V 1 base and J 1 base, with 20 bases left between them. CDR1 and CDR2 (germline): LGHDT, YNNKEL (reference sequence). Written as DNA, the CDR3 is TGTGCCAGCAGCCAAGTTAAGTCATGGGGTCTAGCGTCCTACGAGCAGTACTTC. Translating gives CASSQVKSWGLASYEQYF.

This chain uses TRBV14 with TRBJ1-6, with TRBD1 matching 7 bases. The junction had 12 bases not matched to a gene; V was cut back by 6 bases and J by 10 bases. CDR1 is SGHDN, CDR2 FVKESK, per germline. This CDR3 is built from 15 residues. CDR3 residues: CASRPATGLGSPLHF. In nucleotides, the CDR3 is TGTGCCAGCAGACCAGCGACAGGGTTGGGATCACCCCTCCACTTT. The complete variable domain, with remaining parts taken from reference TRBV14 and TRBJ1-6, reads EAGVTQFPSHSVIEKGQTVTLRCDPISGHDNLYWYRRVMGKEIKFLLHFVKESKQDESGMPNNRFLAERTGGTYSTLKVQPAELEDSGVYFCASRPATGLGSPLHFGNGTRLTVT.

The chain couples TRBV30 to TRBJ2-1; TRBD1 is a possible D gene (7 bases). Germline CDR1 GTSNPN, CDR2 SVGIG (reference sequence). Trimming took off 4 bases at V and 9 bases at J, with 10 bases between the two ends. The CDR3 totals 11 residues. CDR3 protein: CAWTGGGEQFF. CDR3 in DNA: TGTGCCTGGACAGGGGGAGGTGAGCAGTTCTTC.

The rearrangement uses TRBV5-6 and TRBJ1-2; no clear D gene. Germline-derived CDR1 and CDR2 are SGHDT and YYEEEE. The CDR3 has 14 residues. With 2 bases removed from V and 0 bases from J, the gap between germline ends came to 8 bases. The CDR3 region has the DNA TGTGCCAGCAGCTTCGCGGGGACTAACTATGGCTACACCTTC. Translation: CASSFAGTNYGYTF. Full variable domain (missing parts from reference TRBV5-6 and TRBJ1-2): DAGVTQSPTHLIKTRGQQVTLRCSPKSGHDTVSWYQQALGQGPQFIFQYYEEEERQRGNFPDRFSGHQFPNYSSELNVNALLLGDSALYLCASSFAGTNYGYTFGSGTRLTVV.

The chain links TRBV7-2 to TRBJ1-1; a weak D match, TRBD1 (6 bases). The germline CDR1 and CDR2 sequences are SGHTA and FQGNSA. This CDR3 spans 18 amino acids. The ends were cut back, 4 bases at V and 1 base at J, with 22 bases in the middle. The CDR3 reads CASSSALLTGTKNTEAFF. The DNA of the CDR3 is TGTGCCAGCAGCTCTGCTCTCTTAACCGGGACAAAGAACACTGAAGCTTTCTTT.

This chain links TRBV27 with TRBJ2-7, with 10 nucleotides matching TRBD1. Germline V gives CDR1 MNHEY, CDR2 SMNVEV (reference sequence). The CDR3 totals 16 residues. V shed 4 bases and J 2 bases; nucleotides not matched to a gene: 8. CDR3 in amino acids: CASSSRTGGTPYEQYF. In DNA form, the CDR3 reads TGTGCCAGCAGTTCAAGGACAGGGGGTACCCCCTACGAGCAGTACTTC.

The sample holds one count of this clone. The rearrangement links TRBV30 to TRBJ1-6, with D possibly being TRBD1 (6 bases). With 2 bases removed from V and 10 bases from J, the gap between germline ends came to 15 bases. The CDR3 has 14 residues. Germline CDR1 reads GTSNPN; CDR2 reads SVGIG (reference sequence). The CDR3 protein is CAWSPWQGRSPLHF. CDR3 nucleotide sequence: TGTGCCTGGAGTCCATGGCAGGGGCGCTCACCCCTCCACTTT. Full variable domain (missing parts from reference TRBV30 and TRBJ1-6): SQTIHQWPATLVQPVGSPLSLECTVEGTSNPNLYWYRQAAGRGLQLLFYSVGIGQISSEVPQNLSASRPQDRQFILSSKKLLLSDSGFYLCAWSPWQGRSPLHFGNGTRLTVT.

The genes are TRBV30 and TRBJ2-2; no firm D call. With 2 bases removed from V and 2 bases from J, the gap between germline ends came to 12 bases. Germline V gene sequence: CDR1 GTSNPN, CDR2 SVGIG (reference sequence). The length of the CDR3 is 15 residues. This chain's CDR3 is CAWSSLARNTGELFF. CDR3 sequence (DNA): TGTGCCTGGAGTAGTTTGGCTAGAAACACCGGGGAGCTGTTTTTT.

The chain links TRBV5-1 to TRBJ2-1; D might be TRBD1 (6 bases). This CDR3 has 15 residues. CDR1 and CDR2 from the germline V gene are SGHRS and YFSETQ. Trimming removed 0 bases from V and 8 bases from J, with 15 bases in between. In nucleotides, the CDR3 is TGCGCCAGCAGCTTGGAGGGCAGGGGTATCGATGAGCAGTTCTTC. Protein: CASSLEGRGIDEQFF.

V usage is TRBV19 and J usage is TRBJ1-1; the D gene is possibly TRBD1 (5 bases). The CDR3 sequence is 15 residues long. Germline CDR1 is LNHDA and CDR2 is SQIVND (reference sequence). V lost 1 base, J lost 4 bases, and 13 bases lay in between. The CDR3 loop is CASSIAGRVGTEAFF. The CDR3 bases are TGTGCCAGTAGTATAGCGGGCAGGGTTGGCACTGAAGCTTTCTTT.

The CDR3 DNA is TGTGCCAGCAGCCAAGCGGGGGAAGCTTTCTTT. Encoded protein: CASSQAGEAFF. The chain employs TRBV3-1 (or the pseudogene TRBV3-2) and TRBJ1-1; D unresolved. This CDR3 is built from 11 residues. Germline V CDR1 and CDR2: LGHDT, YNNKEL (reference sequence). V gave up 1 base and J gave up 8 bases, with 5 bases separating them.

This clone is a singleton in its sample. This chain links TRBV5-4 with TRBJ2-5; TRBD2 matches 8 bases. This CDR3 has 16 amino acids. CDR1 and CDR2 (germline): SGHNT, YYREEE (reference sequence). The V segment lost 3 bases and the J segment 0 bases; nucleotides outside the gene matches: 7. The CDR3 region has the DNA TGTGCCAGCAGCTACACCGGCGGGGGGTACCAAGAGACCCAGTACTTC. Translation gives CASSYTGGGYQETQYF.

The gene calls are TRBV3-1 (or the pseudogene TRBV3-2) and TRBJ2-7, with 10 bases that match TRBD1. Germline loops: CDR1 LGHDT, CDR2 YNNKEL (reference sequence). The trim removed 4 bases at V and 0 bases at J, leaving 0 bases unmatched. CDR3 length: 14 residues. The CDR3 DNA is TGTGCCAGCAGCCGACAGGGGGCCTCCTACGAGCAGTACTTC. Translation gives CASSRQGASYEQYF.

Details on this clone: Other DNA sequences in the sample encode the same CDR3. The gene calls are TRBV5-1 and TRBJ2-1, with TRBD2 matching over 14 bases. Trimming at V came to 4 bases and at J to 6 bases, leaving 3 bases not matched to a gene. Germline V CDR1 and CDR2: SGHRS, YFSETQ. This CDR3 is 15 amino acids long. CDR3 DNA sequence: TGCGCCAGCAGCCCGGGGACTAGCGGGGGCAATGAGCAGTTCTTC. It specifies CASSPGTSGGNEQFF.

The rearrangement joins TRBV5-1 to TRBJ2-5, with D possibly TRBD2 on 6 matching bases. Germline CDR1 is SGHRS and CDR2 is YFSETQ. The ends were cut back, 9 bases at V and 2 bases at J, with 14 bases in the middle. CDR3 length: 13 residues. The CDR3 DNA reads TGCGCCACACGGATCGGGGGTCAAGAGACCCAGTACTTC. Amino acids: CATRIGGQETQYF.

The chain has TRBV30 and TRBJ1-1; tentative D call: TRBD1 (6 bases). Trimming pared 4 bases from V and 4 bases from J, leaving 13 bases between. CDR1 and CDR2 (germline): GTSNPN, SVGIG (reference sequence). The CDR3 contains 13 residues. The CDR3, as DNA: TGTGCCTGGAACAGGGAATTATTCACTGAAGCTTTCTTT. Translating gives CAWNRELFTEAFF.

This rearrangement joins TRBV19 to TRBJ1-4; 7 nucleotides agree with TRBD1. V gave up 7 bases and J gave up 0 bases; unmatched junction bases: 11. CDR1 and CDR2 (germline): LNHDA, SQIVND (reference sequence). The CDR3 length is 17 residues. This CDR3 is CASNGRGQATTNEKLFF. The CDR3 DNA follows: TGTGCCAGTAACGGGAGGGGGCAGGCGACAACTAATGAAAAACTGTTTTTT.

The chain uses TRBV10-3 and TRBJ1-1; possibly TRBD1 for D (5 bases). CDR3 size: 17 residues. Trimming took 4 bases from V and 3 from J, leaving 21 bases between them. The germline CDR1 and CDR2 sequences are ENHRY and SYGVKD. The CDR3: CAISALPRVAYDTEAFF. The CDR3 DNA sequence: TGTGCCATCAGTGCCCTCCCCAGGGTCGCGTACGACACTGAAGCTTTCTTT.

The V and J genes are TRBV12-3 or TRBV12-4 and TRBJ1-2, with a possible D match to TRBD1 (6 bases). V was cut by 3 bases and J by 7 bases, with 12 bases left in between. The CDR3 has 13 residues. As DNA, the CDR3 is TGTGCCAGCAGTTTCATCCAGGGGAGTGGCTACACCTTC. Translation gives CASSFIQGSGYTF.

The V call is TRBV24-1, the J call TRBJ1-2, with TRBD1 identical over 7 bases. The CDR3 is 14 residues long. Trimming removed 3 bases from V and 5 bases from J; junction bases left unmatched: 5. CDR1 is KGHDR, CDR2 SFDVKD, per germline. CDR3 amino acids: CATSDPSRGYGYTF. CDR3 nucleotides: TGTGCCACCAGTGATCCCTCCAGGGGGTATGGCTACACCTTC.

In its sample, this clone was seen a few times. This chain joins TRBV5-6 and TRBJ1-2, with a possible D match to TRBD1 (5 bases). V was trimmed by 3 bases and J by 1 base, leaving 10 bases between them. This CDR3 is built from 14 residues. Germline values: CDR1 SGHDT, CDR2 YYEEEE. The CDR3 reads CASSSGVFNYGYTF. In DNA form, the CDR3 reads TGTGCCAGCAGCTCGGGGGTATTTAACTATGGCTACACCTTC.

In nucleotides, the CDR3 is TGTGCCAGCAGCTTAGGGGTTAGGGGGACAGGTAATAGCAATCAGCCCCAGCATTTT. Amino acids: CASSLGVRGTGNSNQPQHF. The chain combines TRBV7-2 with TRBJ1-5, with 8 bases fitting TRBD1. Germline V gene sequence: CDR1 SGHTA, CDR2 FQGNSA. The V gene end was trimmed by 1 base and the J gene end by 0 bases; junction bases not matched to a gene: 11. The CDR3 covers 19 residues.